This T cell receptor (beta chain) was sequenced during a study of blood T cells in healthy people across ages. This clonotype was recorded many times. Antigen specificity is unknown. In each sample, at least 6 million PBMCs were isolated. General observations from the study: The long-lived group displayed more naive CD4+ cells, plus higher diversity, than the aged donors did.

Alongside a J-beta primer mix, a sample-barcoded 5' primer served in a second PCR lasting about 6 to 12 cycles. TCRdb used MiXCR to reprocess the 5' RACE reads, holding one entry per CDR3 protein. The data contain roughly 1.6 million distinct CDR3 sequences, almost 35% of them seen just once; the ten biggest clones take up 10% to 12%. The length of the CDR3 is 14 residues. With 5 bases removed from V and 3 bases from J, the gap between germline ends came to 14 bases. This sequence joins TRBV12-3 or TRBV12-4 and TRBJ2-7; D may be TRBD1 (6 bases). Sequencing was done on a sample of blood. The sequence was obtained from a young woman in good health. The CDR3, as DNA: TGTGCCAGCAGTCCCGGGACAAAGAGCTACGAGCAGTACTTC. It specifies CASSPGTKSYEQYF.